Sequencing of this TCR beta chain was carried out in a study of identifying expanded T cells in peripheral blood. Study-wide points: Differentially abundant clones: approximately 1.3 between replicates, about 15 at roughly 13 days, around 19 at four.

Healthy donors had no documented immune events, such as infections, while sampled. Worth noting for this clone: As yet, its antigen is unknown.

The germline CDR1 and CDR2 sequences are MRHNA and SNTAGT. The V gene lost 5 bases and the J gene lost 0 bases, with 10 bases spanning the gap. The CDR3 has 15 residues. This table comes from immunoSEQ multiplex PCR, and its TCRdb copy is limited to in-frame clones, with some not included. Among more than 75,000 clones, 88% were seen once, and the ten largest hold roughly 3.8%. The receptor was derived from a person aged 18 to 75 in good health. Sequencing was done on a sample of blood. The chain couples TRBV6-4 to TRBJ2-2, with a tentative D call TRBD2 (6 bases). CDR3 sequence reads: CASSLSSANTGELFF. CDR3 coding DNA: TGTGCCAGCAGTCTATCTAGCGCGAACACCGGGGAGCTGTTTTTT.